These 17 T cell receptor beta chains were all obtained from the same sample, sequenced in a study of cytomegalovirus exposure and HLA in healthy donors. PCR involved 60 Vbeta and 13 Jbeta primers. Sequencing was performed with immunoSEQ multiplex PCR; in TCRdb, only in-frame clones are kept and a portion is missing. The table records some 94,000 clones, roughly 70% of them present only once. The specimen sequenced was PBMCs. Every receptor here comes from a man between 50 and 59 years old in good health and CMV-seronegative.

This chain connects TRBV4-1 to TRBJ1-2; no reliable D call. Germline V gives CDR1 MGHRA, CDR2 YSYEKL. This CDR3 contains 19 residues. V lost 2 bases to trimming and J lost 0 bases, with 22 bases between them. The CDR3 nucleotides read TGCGCCAGCAGCCAACCTCACACGACCTCAGGCCGAGCTAACTATGGCTACACCTTC. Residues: CASSQPHTTSGRANYGYTF.

The CDR3 region has the DNA TGTGCCAGCAGCTCCCCCCAGGGCACCGGGGAGCTGTTTTTT. This translates into CASSSPQGTGELFF. The J gene is TRBJ2-2, the V gene TRBV7-3; perhaps TRBD1 as D (5 bases). The V and J ends lost 4 bases and 4 bases respectively, with 10 bases between them. The CDR3 is 14 amino acids. Germline-derived CDR1 and CDR2 are SGHTA and FQGTGA. Supplemented by reference TRBV7-3 and TRBJ2-2, the full variable domain reads GAGVSQTPSNKVTEKGKYVELRCDPISGHTALYWYRQSLGQGPEFLIYFQGTGAADDSGLPNDRFFAVRPEGSVSTLKIQRTERGDSAVYLCASSSPQGTGELFFGEGSRLTVL.

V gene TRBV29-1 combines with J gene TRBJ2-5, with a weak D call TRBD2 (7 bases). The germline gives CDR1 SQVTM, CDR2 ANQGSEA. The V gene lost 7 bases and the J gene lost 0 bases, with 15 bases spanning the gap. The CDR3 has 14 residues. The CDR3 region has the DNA TGCAGCGGGGGGCGCGGGGGACACCAAGAGACCCAGTACTTC. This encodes CSGGRGGHQETQYF. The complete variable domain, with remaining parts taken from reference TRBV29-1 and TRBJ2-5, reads SAVISQKPSRDICQRGTSLTIQCQVDSQVTMMFWYRQQPGQSLTLIATANQGSEATYESGFVIDKFPISRPNLTFSTLTVSNMSPEDSSIYLCSGGRGGHQETQYFGPGTRLLVL.

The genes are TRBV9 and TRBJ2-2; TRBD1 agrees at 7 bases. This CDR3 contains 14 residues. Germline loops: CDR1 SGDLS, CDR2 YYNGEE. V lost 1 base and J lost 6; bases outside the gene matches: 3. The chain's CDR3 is CASSVKGAAGELFF. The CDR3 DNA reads TGTGCCAGCAGCGTAAAGGGGGCCGCCGGGGAGCTGTTTTTT.

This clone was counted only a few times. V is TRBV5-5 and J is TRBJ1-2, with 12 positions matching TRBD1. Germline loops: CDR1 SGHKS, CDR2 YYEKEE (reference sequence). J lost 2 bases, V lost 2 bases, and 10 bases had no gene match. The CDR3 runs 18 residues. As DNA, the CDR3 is TGTGCCAGCAGCTTAGGTTTTGGGACAGGGGGCGGAAACTATGGCTACACCTTC. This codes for CASSLGFGTGGGNYGYTF.

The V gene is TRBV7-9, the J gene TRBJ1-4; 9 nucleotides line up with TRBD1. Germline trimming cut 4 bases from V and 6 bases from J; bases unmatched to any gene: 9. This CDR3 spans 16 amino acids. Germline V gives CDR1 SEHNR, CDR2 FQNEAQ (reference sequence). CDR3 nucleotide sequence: TGTGCCAGCAGCTCAACCCAACAGGGGGCGCATGAAAAACTGTTTTTT. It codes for CASSSTQQGAHEKLFF.

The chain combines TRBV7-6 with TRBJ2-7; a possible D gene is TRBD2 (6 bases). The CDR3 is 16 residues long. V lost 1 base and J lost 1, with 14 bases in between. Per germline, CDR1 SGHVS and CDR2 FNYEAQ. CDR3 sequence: CASSLGRGPPSYEQYF. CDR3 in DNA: TGTGCCAGCAGCTTAGGGAGGGGCCCCCCTTCCTACGAGCAGTACTTC.

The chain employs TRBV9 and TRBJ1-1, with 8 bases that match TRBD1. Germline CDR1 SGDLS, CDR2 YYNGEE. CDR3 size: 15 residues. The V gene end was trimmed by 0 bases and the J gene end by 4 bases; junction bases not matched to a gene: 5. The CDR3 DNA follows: TGTGCCAGCAGCGTAGCTTTCGGGACAGGCACTGAAGCTTTCTTT. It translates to CASSVAFGTGTEAFF.

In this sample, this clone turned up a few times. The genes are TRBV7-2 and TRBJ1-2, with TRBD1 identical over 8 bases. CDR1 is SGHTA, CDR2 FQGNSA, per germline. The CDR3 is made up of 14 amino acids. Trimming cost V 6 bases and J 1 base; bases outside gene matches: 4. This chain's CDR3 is CASRATGGNYGYTF. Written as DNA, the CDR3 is TGTGCCAGCAGGGCTACAGGGGGTAACTATGGCTACACCTTC.

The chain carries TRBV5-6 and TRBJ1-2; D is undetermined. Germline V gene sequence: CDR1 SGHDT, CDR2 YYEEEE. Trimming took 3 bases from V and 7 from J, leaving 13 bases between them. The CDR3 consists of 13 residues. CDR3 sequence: CASSSTLARGYTF. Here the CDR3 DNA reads TGTGCCAGCAGCTCTACCCTAGCCCGTGGCTACACCTTC.

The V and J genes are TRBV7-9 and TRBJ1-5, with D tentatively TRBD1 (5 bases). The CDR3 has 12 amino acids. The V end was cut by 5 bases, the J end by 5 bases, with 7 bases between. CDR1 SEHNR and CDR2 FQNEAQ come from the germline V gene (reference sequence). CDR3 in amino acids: CASSRGDQPQHF. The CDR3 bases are TGTGCCAGCAGCAGGGGCGATCAGCCCCAGCATTTT.

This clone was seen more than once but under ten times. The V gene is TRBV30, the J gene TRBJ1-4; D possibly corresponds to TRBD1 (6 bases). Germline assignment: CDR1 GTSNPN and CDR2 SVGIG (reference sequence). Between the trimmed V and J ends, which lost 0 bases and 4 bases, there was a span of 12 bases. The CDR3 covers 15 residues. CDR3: CAWSVGQRNNEKLFF. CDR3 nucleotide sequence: TGTGCCTGGAGTGTTGGACAGAGGAATAATGAAAAACTGTTTTTT.

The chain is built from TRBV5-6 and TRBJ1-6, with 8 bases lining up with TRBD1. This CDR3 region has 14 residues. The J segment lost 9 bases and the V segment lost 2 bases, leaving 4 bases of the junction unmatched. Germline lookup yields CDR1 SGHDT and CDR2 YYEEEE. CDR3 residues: CASSFGQGSSPLHF. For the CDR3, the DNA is TGTGCCAGCAGCTTCGGACAGGGCAGTTCACCCCTCCACTTT.

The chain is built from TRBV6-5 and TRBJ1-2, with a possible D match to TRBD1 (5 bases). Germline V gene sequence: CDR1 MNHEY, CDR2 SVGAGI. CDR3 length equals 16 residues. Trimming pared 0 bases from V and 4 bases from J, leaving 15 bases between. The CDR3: CASSYSHGGTVYGYTF. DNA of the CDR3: TGTGCCAGCAGTTACTCGCACGGGGGGACGGTCTATGGCTACACCTTC.

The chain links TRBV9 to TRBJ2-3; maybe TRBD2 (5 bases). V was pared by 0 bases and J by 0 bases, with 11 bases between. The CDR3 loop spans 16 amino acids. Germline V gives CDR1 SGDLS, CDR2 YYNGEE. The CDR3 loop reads CASSVEDSRSTDTQYF. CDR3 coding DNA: TGTGCCAGCAGCGTAGAGGACTCTCGCAGCACAGATACGCAGTATTTT.

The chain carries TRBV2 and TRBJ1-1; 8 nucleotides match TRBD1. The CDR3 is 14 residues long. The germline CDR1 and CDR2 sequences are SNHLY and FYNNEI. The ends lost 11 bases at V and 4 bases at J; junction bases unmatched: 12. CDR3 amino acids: CAPGGTGLSTEAFF. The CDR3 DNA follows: TGTGCCCCAGGGGGCACAGGGTTAAGCACTGAAGCTTTCTTT.

The CDR3 nucleotides read TGTGCCGGGGCGGGGGCTTTGGAGAGTGGCTACACCTTC. It is translated as CAGAGALESGYTF. The rearrangement joins TRBV28 to TRBJ1-2, with TRBD1 as a possible D gene (6 bases). The CDR3 length is 13 residues. Trimming pared 11 bases from V and 7 bases from J, leaving 20 bases between. In germline, CDR1 is MDHEN, CDR2 SYDVKM.